The next 20 T cell receptor beta chains were all read from a single sample in a study of T-cell reconstitution after alpha-beta-depleted transplantation in children. Preparing the TCRbeta library involved the use of unique molecular identifiers. TCRdb independently ran MiXCR on the PCR reads; one entry per CDR3 protein. There are about 540,000 distinct CDR3 sequences in the sample; roughly 30% occur only once, and under 45% lies in the top ten. This specimen was PBMCs, taken before TCRalphabeta/CD19-depleted stem cell transplant. These TCRs come from a boy younger than two with Wiskott-Aldrich syndrome, due to receive a stem cell transplant.

The chain couples TRBV12-3 or TRBV12-4 to TRBJ2-7; D is undetermined. Trimming pared 6 bases from V and 1 base from J, leaving 13 bases between. The CDR3 runs 14 residues. In DNA form, the CDR3 reads TGTGCCAGCAGCCCCGTACGGGTTTCCTACGAGCAGTACTTC. Encoded protein: CASSPVRVSYEQYF.

This chain joins TRBV5-1 and TRBJ2-1; D gene uncertain. The V end lost 4 bases, the J end lost 6 bases, and 11 bases lay between the germline ends. The CDR3 covers 13 residues. Germline V gene lookup returns CDR1 SGHRS and CDR2 YFSETQ. CDR3 sequence reads: CASSPRWANEQFF. CDR3 nucleotides: TGCGCCAGCAGCCCCCGGTGGGCCAATGAGCAGTTCTTC.

This chain links TRBV5-5 with TRBJ1-5; possible D gene TRBD1, 6 bases. This CDR3 comprises 13 residues. The V end lost 4 bases, the J end lost 7 bases, and 12 bases lay between the germline ends. Germline V CDR1 and CDR2: SGHKS, YYEKEE (reference sequence). CDR3: CASSGGPGQPQHF. Here the CDR3 DNA reads TGTGCCAGCAGCGGGGGCCCTGGGCAGCCCCAGCATTTT.

This chain uses TRBV5-6 with TRBJ2-1; D might be TRBD2 (6 bases). CDR3 size: 17 residues. V was clipped by 0 bases and J by 4 bases, with 17 bases between them. Germline CDR1 and CDR2: SGHDT and YYEEEE. CDR3 DNA: TGTGCCAGCAGCTTGGGGTGGACTACCCATACTTACAATGAGCAGTTCTTC. It codes for CASSLGWTTHTYNEQFF.

This rearrangement joins TRBV9 to TRBJ2-1; D might be TRBD2 (6 bases). Trimming took off 3 bases at V and 8 bases at J, with 18 bases between the two ends. CDR3 length equals 15 residues. The germline V gene has CDR1 SGDLS and CDR2 YYNGEE. This CDR3 is CASSAVGLRRDEQFF. The CDR3 nucleotides read TGTGCCAGCAGCGCAGTGGGACTTAGGAGGGATGAGCAGTTCTTC.

The chain joins TRBV12-3 or TRBV12-4 to TRBJ1-2; 10 bases agree with TRBD1. With 2 bases clipped from V and 5 bases from J, the junction kept 5 bases outside the gene matches. CDR3 length: 15 residues. The CDR3 DNA sequence: TGTGCCAGCAGTTTATTTGGGACAGGGGCATATGGCTACACCTTC. Residues: CASSLFGTGAYGYTF.

This clonotype was seen a handful of times. The genes are TRBV5-1 and TRBJ2-2; possible D gene TRBD1, 6 bases. This CDR3 spans 13 amino acids. Germline values: CDR1 SGHRS, CDR2 YFSETQ. V dropped 4 bases and J dropped 6 bases, with 10 bases sitting between them. The CDR3: CASSTGTSGELFF. The CDR3 DNA reads as TGCGCCAGCAGCACCGGGACATCCGGGGAGCTGTTTTTT.

This clonotype was seen a handful of times. The chain uses TRBV20-1 and TRBJ1-2; D perhaps matches TRBD1 (5 bases). Trimming removed 0 bases at V and 14 bases at J, with 13 bases between. Germline V lookup: CDR1 DFQATT, CDR2 SNEGSKA (reference sequence). This CDR3 spans 11 amino acids. CDR3 coding DNA: TGCAGTGCTAGAGATGGGACCAGAGGGACCTTC. Its translation is CSARDGTRGTF.

This clonotype was observed a handful of times. The CDR3 nucleotides are TGCGCCAGCAGCTTGTCCCCGGACCCCCTTTACGAGCAGTACTTC. Protein: CASSLSPDPLYEQYF. The rearrangement joins TRBV5-1 to TRBJ2-7; no firm D call. V dropped 1 base and J dropped 4 bases, with 15 bases sitting between them. From germline, CDR1 is SGHRS and CDR2 YFSETQ. This CDR3 comprises 15 residues.

This clonotype occurred a few times. This chain joins TRBV20-1 and TRBJ2-7; no reliable D call. CDR3 length: 15 amino acids. The germline gives CDR1 DFQATT, CDR2 SNEGSKA (reference sequence). Between the trimmed V and J ends, which lost 5 bases and 5 bases, there was a span of 22 bases. CDR3 nucleotide sequence: TGCAGTGCTGGACGTGGGTTGGGGTCGCTTGACGAGCAGTACTTC. Its protein product is CSAGRGLGSLDEQYF.

V usage is TRBV7-9 and J usage is TRBJ2-7, with TRBD1 matching over 10 bases. CDR1 and CDR2 (germline): SEHNR, FQNEAQ (reference sequence). The J segment lost 6 bases and the V segment lost 8 bases, leaving 13 bases of the junction unmatched. The CDR3 is made up of 15 amino acids. This CDR3 reads CASPRVGDRGLEQYF. The DNA of the CDR3 is TGTGCCAGCCCCAGGGTGGGGGACAGGGGACTCGAGCAGTACTTC.

The genes are TRBV7-8 and TRBJ2-7; 7 positions match TRBD1. V gave up 0 bases and J gave up 1 base; unmatched junction bases: 12. The CDR3 totals 18 residues. Germline lookup yields CDR1 SGHVS and CDR2 FQNEAQ. The CDR3 loop is CASSLAVTGTGSSYEQYF. DNA for the CDR3: TGTGCCAGCAGCTTAGCCGTGACAGGGACCGGGTCATCCTACGAGCAGTACTTC.

This chain uses TRBV11-3 with TRBJ1-5; D remains unclear. V lost 5 bases and J lost 6, with 8 bases in between. Germline CDR1 SGHNT, CDR2 YENEEA. The CDR3 runs 12 residues. The CDR3: CASSPTLQPQHF. The CDR3 bases are TGTGCCAGCAGCCCCACACTTCAGCCCCAGCATTTT.

Only a few counts were recorded for this clonotype. V and J are TRBV6-5 and TRBJ1-2; possible D gene TRBD1, 6 bases. Trimming stripped 0 bases from V and 0 bases from J, with 14 bases between. Looked up from germline, CDR1 is MNHEY and CDR2 is SVGAGI. This CDR3 comprises 17 residues. The CDR3 DNA reads as TGTGCCAGCAGTTACTCGGGGACACGAAAAGCTAACTATGGCTACACCTTC. Its protein is CASSYSGTRKANYGYTF.

This clonotype has only a few counts. The gene calls are TRBV9 and TRBJ2-3; 9 positions match TRBD1. Trimming at V came to 4 bases and at J to 2 bases, leaving 8 bases not matched to a gene. In germline, CDR1 is SGDLS, CDR2 YYNGEE. The CDR3 is made up of 16 amino acids. CDR3 in DNA: TGTGCCAGCAGCCCAGGGACAGGGATTTACACAGATACGCAGTATTTT. Protein sequence: CASSPGTGIYTDTQYF.

V gene TRBV3-1 combines with J gene TRBJ2-3, with TRBD2 matching over 11 bases. V shed 2 bases, J shed 2 bases, and the junction held 6 bases outside the gene matches. Germline CDR1 and CDR2: LGHDT and YNNKEL (reference sequence). The CDR3 runs to 17 residues. Here the CDR3 DNA reads TGTGCCAGCAGCCAACCCAGACTAGCGGGATTCACAGATACGCAGTATTTT. Translation: CASSQPRLAGFTDTQYF.

This rearrangement joins TRBV12-3 or TRBV12-4 to TRBJ2-2; 7 bases agree with TRBD2. This CDR3 has 16 residues. Trimming at V came to 2 bases and at J to 7 bases, leaving 10 bases not matched to a gene. The CDR3 DNA reads TGTGCCAGCAGTTTAACGGGACGGGGGGTCAACGGGGAGCTGTTTTTT. Its protein product is CASSLTGRGVNGELFF.

This clonotype was detected a few times. V and J are TRBV10-3 and TRBJ2-7, with 12 bases matching TRBD1. From germline, CDR1 is ENHRY and CDR2 SYGVKD. The CDR3 totals 14 residues. V was pared by 7 bases and J by 6 bases, with 7 bases of the junction left unmatched. This CDR3 is CAIKAGTGGSEQYF. Here the CDR3 DNA reads TGTGCCATCAAAGCCGGGACAGGGGGCTCCGAGCAGTACTTC.

This clonotype was seen more than once but under ten times. The chain employs TRBV9 and TRBJ2-7; no definite D call. Trimming shortened V by 0 bases and J by 5 bases, and 12 bases separated the two germline ends. The germline V gene has CDR1 SGDLS and CDR2 YYNGEE. The CDR3 is 14 amino acids. CDR3 sequence reads: CASSVGSYSHEQYF. For the CDR3, the DNA is TGTGCCAGCAGCGTAGGGTCCTATTCCCACGAGCAGTACTTC.

The chain is built from TRBV15 and TRBJ2-5, with D hard to call. This CDR3 is 13 amino acids long. V was clipped by 1 base and J by 2 bases, with 5 bases between them. In germline, CDR1 is LNHNV, CDR2 YYDKDF (reference sequence). The CDR3 here is CATSRGWQETQYF. The CDR3 bases are TGTGCCACCAGCAGAGGCTGGCAAGAGACCCAGTACTTC.